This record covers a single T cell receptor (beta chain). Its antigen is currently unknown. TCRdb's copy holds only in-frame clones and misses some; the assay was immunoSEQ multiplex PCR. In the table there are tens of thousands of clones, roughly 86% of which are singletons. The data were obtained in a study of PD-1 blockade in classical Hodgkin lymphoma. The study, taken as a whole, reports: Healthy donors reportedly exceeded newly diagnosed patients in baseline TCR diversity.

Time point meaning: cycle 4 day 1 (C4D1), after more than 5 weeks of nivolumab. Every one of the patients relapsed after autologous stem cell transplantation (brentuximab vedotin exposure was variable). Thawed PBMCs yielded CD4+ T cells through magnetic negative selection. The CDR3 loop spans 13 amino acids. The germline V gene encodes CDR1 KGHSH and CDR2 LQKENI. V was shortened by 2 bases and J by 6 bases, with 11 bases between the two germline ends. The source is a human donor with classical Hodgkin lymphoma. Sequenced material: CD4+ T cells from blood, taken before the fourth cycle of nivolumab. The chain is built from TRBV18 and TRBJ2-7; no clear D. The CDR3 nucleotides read TGTGCCAGCTCACCAACCCAGGCCGGCGAGCAGTACTTC. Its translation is CASSPTQAGEQYF.